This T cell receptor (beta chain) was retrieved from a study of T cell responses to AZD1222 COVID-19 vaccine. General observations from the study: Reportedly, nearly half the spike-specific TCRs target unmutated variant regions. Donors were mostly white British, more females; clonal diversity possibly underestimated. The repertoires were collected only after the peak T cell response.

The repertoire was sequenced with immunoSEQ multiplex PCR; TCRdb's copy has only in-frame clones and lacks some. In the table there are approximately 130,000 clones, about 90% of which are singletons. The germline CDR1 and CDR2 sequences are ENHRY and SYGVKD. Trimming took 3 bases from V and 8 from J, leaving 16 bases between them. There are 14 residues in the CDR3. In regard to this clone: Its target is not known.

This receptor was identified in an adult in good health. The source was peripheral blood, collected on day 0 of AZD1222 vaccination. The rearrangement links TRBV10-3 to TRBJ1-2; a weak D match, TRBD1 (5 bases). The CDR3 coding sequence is TGTGCCATCAGTGAACAGGTAGGAGTAGAAGGCTACACCTTC. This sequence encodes CAISEQVGVEGYTF.